This T cell receptor beta chain was captured in a study of CD8+ T cells in alopecia areata. At the level of the study: Tofacitinib ran 6 to 18 months, followed by 6 months off drug.

Obtained from alopecia areata patients were lesional scalp punch biopsies along with peripheral blood. CD4+ and CD8+ T cells were sorted from PBMCs stained for CD3, CD4 and CD8. Trimming at V came to 2 bases and at J to 8 bases, leaving 8 bases not matched to a gene. Germline-derived CDR1 and CDR2 are LGHNA and YNFKEQ. The CDR3 consists of 14 residues. cDNA prepared by RNA extraction and subsequent reverse transcription served as the template for sequencing. Profiled with immunoSEQ multiplex PCR; TCRdb holds only in-frame clones, not every one. The sample lists 200,000 to 250,000 clones, about 53% occurring once.

Sequenced material: CD4+ T cells sorted from blood, taken at week 0. This sequence was found in a human donor with alopecia areata. V and J are TRBV4-2 and TRBJ1-1, with 7 bases that match TRBD1. The CDR3 region is CASSQTTGALEAFF. The CDR3 coding sequence is TGTGCCAGCAGCCAAACTACAGGGGCCCTCGAAGCTTTCTTT.